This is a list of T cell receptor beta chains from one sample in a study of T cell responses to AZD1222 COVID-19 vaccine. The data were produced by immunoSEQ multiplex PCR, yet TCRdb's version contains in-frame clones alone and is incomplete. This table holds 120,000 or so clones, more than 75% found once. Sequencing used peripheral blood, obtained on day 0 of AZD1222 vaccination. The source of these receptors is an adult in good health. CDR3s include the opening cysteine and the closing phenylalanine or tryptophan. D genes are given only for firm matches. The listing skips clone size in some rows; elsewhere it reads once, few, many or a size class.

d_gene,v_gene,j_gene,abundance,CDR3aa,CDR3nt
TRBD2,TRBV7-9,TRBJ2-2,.,CASSSPTGGAPGELFF,TGTGCCAGCAGCTCCCCCACGGGGGGGGCTCCCGGGGAGCTGTTTTTT
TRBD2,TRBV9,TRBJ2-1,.,CASSGGGAGHPNEQFF,TGTGCCAGCAGCGGGGGAGGAGCGGGGCATCCGAATGAGCAGTTCTTC
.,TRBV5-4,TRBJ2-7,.,CASSLFATVGPHEQYF,TGTGCCAGCAGCTTGTTCGCGACAGTGGGTCCCCACGAGCAGTACTTC
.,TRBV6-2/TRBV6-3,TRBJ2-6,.,CASSYSGANVLTF,TGTGCCAGCAGTTATTCTGGGGCCAACGTCCTGACTTTC
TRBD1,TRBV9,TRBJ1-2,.,CARSVAKTGGGYGYTF,TGTGCCCGCAGCGTAGCCAAGACAGGGGGGGGATATGGCTACACCTTC
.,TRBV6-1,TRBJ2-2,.,CASSEEDWAGELFF,TGTGCCAGCAGTGAAGAAGACTGGGCCGGGGAGCTGTTTTTT
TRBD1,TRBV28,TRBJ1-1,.,CASITTGLTEAFF,TGTGCCAGCATCACGACAGGGCTGACTGAAGCTTTCTTT
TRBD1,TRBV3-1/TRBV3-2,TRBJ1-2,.,CASSQEGRQGWNGYTF,TGTGCCAGCAGCCAAGAGGGGAGACAGGGTTGGAATGGCTACACCTTC
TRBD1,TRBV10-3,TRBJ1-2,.,CAISDSTGGLGGYTF,TGTGCCATCAGTGACTCGACAGGGGGCTTAGGTGGCTACACCTTC
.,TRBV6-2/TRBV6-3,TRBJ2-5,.,CASSRREGARETQYF,TGTGCCAGCAGTCGGCGTGAGGGTGCCCGGGAGACCCAGTACTTC
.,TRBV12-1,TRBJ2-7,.,CASSWDRGQAEQYF,TGTGCCAGCAGCTGGGACAGGGGGCAGGCCGAGCAGTACTTC
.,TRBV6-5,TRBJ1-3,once,CASGTYSGNTIYF,TGTGCCAGCGGCACTTACTCTGGAAACACCATATATTTT
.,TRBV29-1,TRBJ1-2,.,CSVGFFGRNNYGYTF,TGCAGCGTTGGGTTTTTCGGCAGGAATAACTATGGCTACACCTTC
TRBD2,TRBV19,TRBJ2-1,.,CASSIGGRPPSYNEQFF,TGTGCCAGTAGTATCGGCGGGAGGCCCCCCAGCTACAATGAGCAGTTCTTC
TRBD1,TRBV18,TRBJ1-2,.,CASAPQGAETGSYTF,TGTGCCAGCGCTCCCCAGGGGGCAGAAACGGGAAGCTACACCTTC
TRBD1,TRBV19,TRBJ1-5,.,CASRDRDNQPQHF,TGTGCCAGTAGAGACAGGGACAATCAGCCCCAGCATTTT
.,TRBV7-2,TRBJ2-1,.,CASSLLGILDDNEQFF,TGTGCCAGCAGCTTATTAGGAATTTTGGACGACAATGAGCAGTTCTTC
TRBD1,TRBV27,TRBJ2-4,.,CASGPGQGAVIQYF,TGTGCCAGCGGACCGGGACAGGGGGCGGTCATTCAGTACTTC
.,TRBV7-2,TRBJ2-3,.,CASSLVPGEFMTDTQYF,TGTGCCAGCAGCTTAGTCCCGGGGGAGTTCATGACAGATACGCAGTATTTT
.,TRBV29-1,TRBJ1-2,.,CSVEAGDYGYTF,TGCAGCGTTGAGGCAGGGGACTATGGCTACACCTTC